The 25 T cell receptor beta chains below all came from one sample that was sequenced in a study of T cell responses to AZD1222 COVID-19 vaccine. Libraries were prepared by immunoSEQ multiplex PCR; TCRdb keeps only in-frame clonotypes and omits some of them. Of 75,000 to 100,000 clones in the sample, roughly 88% were seen once. The source material was peripheral blood, sampled on day 0 of AZD1222 vaccination. These receptors originate from an adult in good health.

The J gene is TRBJ1-5, the V gene TRBV19, with 10 positions matching TRBD1. This CDR3 is 14 amino acids long. CDR1 and CDR2 from the germline V gene are LNHDA and SQIVND (reference sequence). The J segment lost 5 bases and the V segment lost 4 bases, leaving 2 bases of the junction unmatched. In nucleotides, the CDR3 is TGTGCCAGTAGTAAGGACAGGGGGTATCAGCCCCAGCATTTT. Its protein is CASSKDRGYQPQHF.

The chain combines TRBV24-1 with TRBJ2-1, with TRBD1 identical over 8 bases. Per germline, CDR1 KGHDR and CDR2 SFDVKD. The CDR3 spans 13 residues. The V gene end was trimmed by 12 bases and the J gene end by 5 bases; junction bases not matched to a gene: 8. CDR3 sequence (DNA): TGTGCCTCCGGCAGGGGGCTTAACAATGAGCAGTTCTTC. It specifies CASGRGLNNEQFF.

The rearrangement joins TRBV27 to TRBJ2-3; no firm D call. The CDR3 totals 11 residues. From germline, CDR1 is MNHEY and CDR2 SMNVEV (reference sequence). The V gene lost 11 bases and the J gene lost 4 bases, with 10 bases spanning the gap. The CDR3 DNA reads TGTGCCGTGGTGGGCGCAGATACGCAGTATTTT. Its protein product is CAVVGADTQYF.

The chain links TRBV19 to TRBJ2-3; 8 positions match TRBD2. The V and J ends lost 7 bases and 7 bases, in that order; junction bases with no gene match: 16. This CDR3 is built from 16 residues. Germline assignment: CDR1 LNHDA and CDR2 SQIVND (reference sequence). The CDR3 loop is CASTPDRGGFGNTQYF. CDR3 DNA: TGTGCCAGTACTCCTGACCGCGGGGGGTTTGGGAATACGCAGTATTTT.

The chain carries TRBV19 and TRBJ1-1; D uncertain. V gave up 2 bases and J gave up 2 bases, with 15 bases separating them. The CDR3 has 16 residues. The germline V gene encodes CDR1 LNHDA and CDR2 SQIVND (reference sequence). The CDR3: CASSITPAQPNTEAFF. The CDR3 DNA is TGTGCCAGTAGTATAACCCCGGCACAGCCAAACACTGAAGCTTTCTTT.

Details on this clone: Relative to the germline gene, one junction end is altered; a read error may explain this. The chain joins TRBV7-8 to TRBJ2-3; TRBD2 aligns across 11 bases. CDR3 length equals 15 residues. The germline V gene has CDR1 SGHVS and CDR2 FQNEAQ. CDR3 DNA: TGTGCCAGCAGCCTAGCGGGAGGCAGCACAGATACGCAGTATTTT. Its protein product is CASSLAGGSTDTQYF.

J is TRBJ1-5 and V is TRBV4-2; 10 bases match TRBD1. V trimming: 4 bases; J trimming: 0 bases; junction bases outside the gene matches: 15. Germline V gene data show CDR1 as LGHNA and CDR2 as YNFKEQ. The CDR3 extends over 20 amino acids. This CDR3 is CASSPAGAATGGYSNQPQHF. The DNA for the CDR3 is TGTGCCAGCAGCCCCGCTGGGGCGGCGACAGGGGGCTATAGCAATCAGCCCCAGCATTTT.

The genes are TRBV5-1 and TRBJ2-1, with 8 nucleotides matching TRBD2. The trim removed 0 bases at V and 7 bases at J, leaving 6 bases unmatched. Germline-derived CDR1 and CDR2 are SGHRS and YFSETQ. The CDR3 is 15 amino acids. The CDR3 DNA follows: TGCGCCAGCAGCTTGGTAGCGGGAAAAGAAAATGAGCAGTTCTTC. This encodes CASSLVAGKENEQFF.

The chain joins TRBV5-1 to TRBJ1-1; 9 nucleotides agree with TRBD1. CDR1 SGHRS and CDR2 YFSETQ come from the germline V gene. The CDR3 loop spans 15 amino acids. The trim removed 0 bases at V and 5 bases at J, leaving 5 bases unmatched. The CDR3 sequence is CASSLGTGARTEAFF. CDR3 DNA sequence: TGCGCCAGCAGCTTGGGGACAGGGGCGCGGACTGAAGCTTTCTTT.

This clone occurred a few times. The CDR3, as DNA: TGTGCCAGCAGTTTAAGCAGGGGGCAAACTGAAGCTTTCTTT. Translated, it gives CASSLSRGQTEAFF. The chain uses TRBV6-5 and TRBJ1-1; 8 bases line up with TRBD1. Germline CDR1 reads MNHEY; CDR2 reads SVGAGI. Trimming cost V 4 bases and J 5 bases; bases outside gene matches: 6. The length of the CDR3 is 14 residues.

This chain uses TRBV7-9 with TRBJ2-7, with D possibly matching TRBD2 (5 bases). Germline CDR1 SEHNR, CDR2 FQNEAQ (reference sequence). V lost 5 bases, J lost 5 bases, and 16 bases lay in between. This CDR3 has 14 residues. The CDR3 spells CASSPHGSADEQYF. The DNA of the CDR3 is TGTGCCAGCAGCCCTCACGGTAGCGCGGACGAGCAGTACTTC.

This rearrangement joins TRBV19 to TRBJ1-1; 7 positions match TRBD1. The CDR3 extends over 14 amino acids. Germline V gene sequence: CDR1 LNHDA, CDR2 SQIVND (reference sequence). V lost 9 bases to trimming and J lost 0 bases; unmatched junction nucleotides: 7. The CDR3 is CASTPGGLNTEAFF. The CDR3, as DNA: TGTGCCAGCACCCCAGGGGGGCTGAACACTGAAGCTTTCTTT.

Turning to this clone: Because the CDR3's place on the DNA is in doubt, the DNA is left out and the CDR3 is given as listed by TCRdb. The rearrangement joins TRBV19 to TRBJ2-3; the table gives TRBD2 as D, unverified against the DNA. 13 amino acids form the CDR3, both terminal residues included. The germline V gene has CDR1 LNHDA and CDR2 SQIVND (reference sequence). CDR3 loop: CASTSGGEDTQYF.

This clone was seen a handful of times. The rearrangement joins TRBV5-4 to TRBJ1-1; a possible D gene is TRBD1 (6 bases). V lost 0 bases and J lost 3, with 9 bases in between. Germline V gene lookup returns CDR1 SGHNT and CDR2 YYREEE (reference sequence). There are 14 residues in the CDR3. Written as DNA, the CDR3 is TGTGCCAGCAGCTTGGGGGGGCGGGACACTGAAGCTTTCTTT. It specifies CASSLGGRDTEAFF.

In its sample, this clone was seen once. The rearrangement links TRBV6-2 or TRBV6-3 to TRBJ2-7; TRBD1 matches 9 bases. V trimming: 5 bases; J trimming: 6 bases; junction bases outside the gene matches: 5. The CDR3 runs 13 residues. Germline V gives CDR1 MNHEY, CDR2 SVGEGT. The CDR3 DNA is TGTGCCAGCAGTGCGGACAGGGGTCGCGAGCAGTACTTC. Protein: CASSADRGREQYF.

The chain combines TRBV27 with TRBJ2-1; perhaps TRBD1 as D (8 bases). CDR3 size: 17 residues. Per germline, CDR1 MNHEY and CDR2 SMNVEV (reference sequence). V lost 5 bases to trimming and J lost 3 bases, with 20 bases between them. The CDR3 here is CASSLPSGQGFYNEQFF. CDR3 nucleotide sequence: TGTGCCAGCAGTCTTCCTAGCGGACAGGGTTTCTACAATGAGCAGTTCTTC.

The chain employs TRBV10-3 and TRBJ2-3; 7 nucleotides agree with TRBD2. The germline gives CDR1 ENHRY, CDR2 SYGVKD. V lost 6 bases and J lost 0; bases outside the gene matches: 0. The CDR3 totals 13 residues. CDR3 DNA: TGTGCCATCAGGGGAGGGAGCACAGATACGCAGTATTTT. Translated, it gives CAIRGGSTDTQYF.

This sequence joins TRBV6-5 and TRBJ2-2; 9 bases are shared with TRBD2. CDR1 and CDR2 from the germline V gene are MNHEY and SVGAGI. CDR3 length: 15 residues. V dropped 6 bases and J dropped 6; count of bases not matched to a gene: 8. This CDR3 reads CASSRLAEVAGELFF. Here the CDR3 DNA reads TGTGCCAGCAGCAGACTAGCGGAGGTAGCCGGGGAGCTGTTTTTT.

The table lists this clone with a count of one. This chain links TRBV2 with TRBJ2-3; no reliable D call. V shed 6 bases and J shed 5 bases, with 6 bases lying between them. Germline V gene data show CDR1 as SNHLY and CDR2 as FYNNEI. CDR3 length equals 11 residues. This CDR3 is CASRIQDTQYF. The CDR3 bases are TGTGCCAGCAGGATCCAAGATACGCAGTATTTT.

The gene calls are TRBV14 and TRBJ2-3; D not resolved. With 0 bases removed from V and 4 bases from J, the gap between germline ends came to 20 bases. The germline gives CDR1 SGHDN, CDR2 FVKESK. The CDR3 has 18 residues. CDR3 protein: CASSQEPPPIQRADTQYF. CDR3 bases: TGTGCCAGCAGCCAAGAGCCCCCCCCGATACAACGGGCAGATACGCAGTATTTT.

This chain connects TRBV21-1 to TRBJ2-7; TRBD1 was called by the table and not checked on the DNA. TRBV21-1 is an annotated pseudogene. This CDR3 is built from 17 residues. The CDR3: CASSTRGHSPNLGEQYF. As DNA, the CDR3 is TGTGCCAGCAGCACCCGGGGACATTCCCCCAACTTGGGCGAGCAGTACTTC.

The V and J genes are TRBV12-3 or TRBV12-4 and TRBJ1-1; TRBD1 matches 7 bases. The CDR3 totals 12 residues. V lost 4 bases, J lost 4 bases, and 0 bases stayed unmatched. The CDR3 region is CASSSGGTEAFF. The CDR3 DNA follows: TGTGCCAGCAGTTCAGGGGGCACTGAAGCTTTCTTT.

The CDR3 region is CASSLLQGPLHF. The CDR3 DNA reads TGTGCCAGCAGCTTATTGCAGGGCCCCCTCCACTTT. This chain uses TRBV7-9 with TRBJ1-6, with a possible D match to TRBD1 (5 bases). CDR1 and CDR2 from the germline V gene are SEHNR and FQNEAQ (reference sequence). The CDR3 is 12 residues long. The V and J ends lost 2 bases and 13 bases respectively, with 9 bases between them.

The chain couples TRBV5-4 to TRBJ1-2; 8 bases line up with TRBD1. This CDR3 region has 14 residues. J lost 4 bases, V lost 6 bases, and 8 bases had no gene match. Germline assignment: CDR1 SGHNT and CDR2 YYREEE (reference sequence). In nucleotides, the CDR3 is TGTGCCAGCACCACTGGACAGGGCCGCTATGGCTACACCTTC. The encoded protein is CASTTGQGRYGYTF.

This chain joins TRBV29-1 and TRBJ2-1; TRBD1 or TRBD2 may be the D gene (6 bases each). V lost 6 bases and J lost 10, with 22 bases in between. Germline CDR1 reads SQVTM; CDR2 reads ANQGSEA. CDR3 length: 14 amino acids. DNA for the CDR3: TGCAGCGTGGAGGGGAAAGCAGGGCAGGGGGAGCAGTTCTTC. The encoded protein is CSVEGKAGQGEQFF.